The 23 T cell receptor beta chains below were found in one sample sequenced in a study of T cells in women clearing cervical HPV infection. Only in-frame clones appear in the TCRdb table, and some are missing; sequencing was by immunoSEQ multiplex PCR. With some 25,000 clones in the sample, the ten largest clones hold 5% to 8.5%. The specimen sequenced was blood buffy coat. The origin of the receptors is a woman aged 18 to 75 with a cervical HPV16 infection that either progressed to CIN3+ or cleared (not recorded which).

Remarks on this clone: The read is 3 residues too short to cover the CDR3 end, so that end is filled in from the germline J gene. V is TRBV7-9 and J is TRBJ2-5; D perhaps matches TRBD1 (5 bases). From germline, CDR1 is SEHNR and CDR2 FQNEAQ (reference sequence). The CDR3 is made up of 14 amino acids. Trimming shortened V by 1 base and J by 2 bases, and 8 bases separated the two germline ends. The CDR3 is CASSLVQAQETQYF. The part of the CDR3 DNA that was read is TGTGCCAGCAGCTTAGTACAGGCGCAAGAGACC. Drawing the rest from reference TRBV7-9 and TRBJ2-5, the complete variable domain is DTGVSQNPRHKITKRGQNVTFRCDPISEHNRLYWYRQTLGQGPEFLTYFQNEAQLEKSRLLSDRFSAERPKGSFSTLEIQRTEQGDSAMYLCASSLVQAQETQYFGPGTRLLVL.

As regards this clone: The sequenced fragment ends 3 residues before the CDR3 boundary, so the rest is inferred from the germline J gene. The V gene is TRBV10-3, the J gene TRBJ2-6; D ambiguous. Germline lookup yields CDR1 ENHRY and CDR2 SYGVKD. V dropped 4 bases and J dropped 0 bases, with 10 bases sitting between them. This CDR3 has 16 amino acids. CDR3 sequence: CAISARPGSGANVLTF. The part of the CDR3 DNA that was read is TGTGCCATCAGTGCGCGCCCTGGCTCTGGGGCCAACGTC.

As for this clone: Read data end 3 residues before the CDR3 end; the end is taken from the germline J gene. This rearrangement joins TRBV6-4 to TRBJ2-2; TRBD2 matches 9 bases. The CDR3 contains 16 residues. Trimming cost V 5 bases and J 5 bases; bases outside gene matches: 9. CDR1 is MRHNA and CDR2 is SNTAGT in the germline V gene. Partial CDR3 DNA: TGTGCCAGCAGTCTTAGCGGGAGCACGGAAACCGGGGAG. It specifies CASSLSGSTETGE. The CDR3 reads in full as CASSLSGSTETGELFF.

A word on this clone: The sequence runs out 3 residues before the end of the CDR3; the remainder is reconstructed from the germline J gene. J is TRBJ2-2 and V is TRBV19, with D possibly TRBD1 on 6 matching bases. Trimming shortened V by 4 bases and J by 3 bases, and 12 bases separated the two germline ends. Per germline, CDR1 LNHDA and CDR2 SQIVND (reference sequence). The CDR3 loop spans 15 amino acids. CDR3 bases read: TGTGCCAGTAGTACCCGGGACAAGGACACCGGGGAG. Amino acid sequence: CASSTRDKDTGE. In full, the CDR3 is CASSTRDKDTGELFF.

Of note for this clone: The missing CDR3 end, 3 residues past where the read stops, is filled in from the germline J gene. The V call is TRBV2, the J call TRBJ2-7; 12 bases agree with TRBD2. The CDR3 runs 15 residues. Per germline, CDR1 SNHLY and CDR2 FYNNEI. V lost 8 bases to trimming and J lost 6 bases; unmatched junction nucleotides: 11. Incomplete CDR3 DNA: TGTGCCAGCGGAAAGACGACTAGCGGGAGTTTCGAG. This encodes CASGKTTSGSFE. The whole CDR3 is CASGKTTSGSFEQYF.

With regard to this clone: The DNA ends 3 residues before the CDR3 does, and the rest of the CDR3 is filled in from the germline J gene. The chain is built from TRBV6-1 and TRBJ2-5; D is uncertain. This CDR3 comprises 15 residues. V was shortened by 4 bases and J by 3 bases, with 15 bases between the two germline ends. In germline, CDR1 is MNHNS, CDR2 SASEGT. The sequenced part of the CDR3 DNA is TGTGCCAGCAGTGGTCTAGAAAGTCTAAAAGAGACC. This codes for CASSGLESLKET. The whole CDR3 sequence is CASSGLESLKETQYF.

With regard to this clone: The read gets to within 3 residues of the CDR3 end, and the germline J gene fills in the rest. The genes are TRBV19 and TRBJ1-2; D ambiguous. CDR3 size: 12 residues. Per germline, CDR1 LNHDA and CDR2 SQIVND (reference sequence). CDR3 DNA, as far as it was read: TGTGCCAGTTCGGATCGATCAGGAGGC. This sequence encodes CASSDRSGG. The CDR3 as a whole reads CASSDRSGGYTF.

Regarding this clone: The read ends 3 residues early relative to the CDR3; the germline J gene fills the gap. This rearrangement joins TRBV5-5 to TRBJ1-3; the D gene is possibly TRBD1 (5 bases). The V end was cut by 4 bases, the J end by 7 bases, with 15 bases between. The germline gives CDR1 SGHKS, CDR2 YYEKEE (reference sequence). The CDR3 covers 14 residues. The DNA read from the CDR3 is TGTGCCAGCAGCCCAACGAGGGGCGGCAACACC. This sequence encodes CASSPTRGGNT. The whole CDR3 protein is CASSPTRGGNTIYF.

Worth noting for this clone: The observed sequence ends 3 residues before the CDR3 terminus, with the missing tail filled in from the germline J gene. V is TRBV20-1 and J is TRBJ2-3, with D hard to call. Germline loops: CDR1 DFQATT, CDR2 SNEGSKA (reference sequence). The length of the CDR3 is 14 residues. Deletions cut 6 bases from V and 1 base from J, with 14 bases between. The DNA read from the CDR3 is TGCAGTGCCCCAAAGGGCGAACGCACAGATACG. This encodes CSAPKGERTDT. The full CDR3 reads CSAPKGERTDTQYF.

Remarks on this clone: The read comes to an end 3 residues before the CDR3 does, leaving the germline J gene to fill in the end. This chain joins TRBV7-2 and TRBJ2-2; D gene unclear. Germline V CDR1 and CDR2: SGHTA, FQGNSA. The V end lost 1 base, the J end lost 3 bases, and 6 bases lay between the germline ends. The CDR3 contains 14 residues. The CDR3 bases that were read are TGTGCCAGCAGCTTAGATCGGGACACCGGGGAG. Amino acid sequence: CASSLDRDTGE. The full CDR3 protein is CASSLDRDTGELFF.

About this clone itself: The read comes to an end 3 residues before the CDR3 does, leaving the germline J gene to fill in the end. The V call is TRBV19, the J call TRBJ2-7; 9 bases line up with TRBD2. The V gene end was trimmed by 7 bases and the J gene end by 5 bases; junction bases not matched to a gene: 9. Per the germline V gene, CDR1 is LNHDA and CDR2 is SQIVND (reference sequence). This CDR3 region has 14 residues. The sequenced part of the CDR3 DNA is TGTGCCAGTACCCCGTTTAGCGGGAGTAACGAG. It is translated as CASTPFSGSNE. The whole CDR3 region reads CASTPFSGSNEQYF. The full variable domain, in which reference TRBV19 and TRBJ2-7 provide the parts outside the CDR3, is DGGITQSPKYLFRKEGQNVTLSCEQNLNHDAMYWYRQDPGQGLRLIYYSQIVNDFQKGDIAEGYSVSREKKESFPLTVTSAQKNPTAFYLCASTPFSGSNEQYFGPGTRLTVT.

Turning to this clone: The read stops 3 residues short of the end of the CDR3; the missing end is completed from the germline J gene. The chain has TRBV7-2 and TRBJ1-2; 7 nucleotides align to TRBD1. This CDR3 is built from 14 residues. Trimming removed 7 bases from V and 1 base from J; junction bases left unmatched: 6. Germline CDR1 reads SGHTA; CDR2 reads FQGNSA. Partial CDR3 DNA: TGTGCCAGCACACCAGACAGGGTTAACTATGGC. It translates to CASTPDRVNYG. The entire CDR3 sequence reads CASTPDRVNYGYTF.

Comment on this clone: The DNA ends 3 residues before the CDR3 does, and the rest of the CDR3 is filled in from the germline J gene. This rearrangement joins TRBV5-4 to TRBJ2-3; TRBD1 might be the D (6 bases). Germline V lookup: CDR1 SGHNT, CDR2 YYREEE (reference sequence). V was trimmed by 3 bases and J by 4 bases, leaving 12 bases between them. This CDR3 spans 14 amino acids. CDR3 bases read: TGTGCCAGCAGCTCTCCACAGGGCCCAGATACG. Translating gives CASSSPQGPDT. The entire CDR3 sequence reads CASSSPQGPDTQYF.

For this clone: The missing CDR3 end, 3 residues past where the read stops, is filled in from the germline J gene. The chain links TRBV5-4 to TRBJ2-5; 9 bases align to TRBD1. Germline V lookup: CDR1 SGHNT, CDR2 YYREEE (reference sequence). The length of the CDR3 is 16 residues. Trimming cost V 4 bases and J 6 bases; bases outside gene matches: 13. Incomplete CDR3 DNA: TGTGCCAGCAGCAAAACTACAGGGGGCGGGTTTAAGACC. This gives the protein CASSKTTGGGFKT. The complete CDR3 reads CASSKTTGGGFKTQYF.

In regard to this clone: Sequencing ends 3 residues short of the CDR3 end; the germline J gene provides the rest. The chain recombines TRBV19 with TRBJ2-5, with 10 bases identical to TRBD1. Germline CDR1 LNHDA, CDR2 SQIVND (reference sequence). This CDR3 is built from 14 residues. Losses at the gene ends were 9 bases for V and 5 bases for J; bases not matched to a gene: 9. The covered CDR3 bases are TGTGCCAGCCGGAGGGACAGGGGACAGGAGACC. As protein: CASRRDRGQET. The full-length CDR3 reads as CASRRDRGQETQYF.

As to this clone: The DNA ends 3 residues before the CDR3 does, and the rest of the CDR3 is filled in from the germline J gene. The chain joins TRBV2 to TRBJ2-2, with D maybe TRBD1 (5 bases). V gave up 5 bases and J gave up 6 bases, with 10 bases separating them. The CDR3 consists of 13 residues. Looked up from germline, CDR1 is SNHLY and CDR2 is FYNNEI. CDR3: CASSLDSPGELFF. Partial CDR3 DNA: TGTGCCAGCAGTCTTGACAGCCCCGGGGAG.

Notes on this clone: The read terminates 3 residues before the CDR3 end, so the remaining end is supplied by the germline J gene. This rearrangement joins TRBV7-8 to TRBJ1-6, with D tentatively TRBD1 (5 bases). V dropped 5 bases and J dropped 8 bases, with 13 bases sitting between them. CDR1 is SGHVS and CDR2 is FQNEAQ in the germline V gene. This CDR3 is 14 amino acids long. Partial CDR3 DNA: TGTGCCAGCAGCCCTCGGGGGGGTGATTCACCC. It specifies CASSPRGGDSP. The whole CDR3 reads CASSPRGGDSPLHF.

Details on this clone: The CDR3 end falls 3 residues outside the read, so it is completed with the germline J gene. The chain uses TRBV2 and TRBJ2-3; TRBD1 agrees at 10 bases. Germline lookup yields CDR1 SNHLY and CDR2 FYNNEI. This CDR3 comprises 15 residues. The V gene end was trimmed by 3 bases and the J gene end by 2 bases; junction bases not matched to a gene: 2. Incomplete CDR3 DNA: TGTGCCAGCAGTGATGGGACAGGGGCCACAGATACG. As protein: CASSDGTGATDT. Given in full, the CDR3 is CASSDGTGATDTQYF.

Notes on this clone: The sequence runs out 3 residues before the end of the CDR3; the remainder is reconstructed from the germline J gene. The genes are TRBV5-1 and TRBJ1-2; D gene unclear. Germline CDR1 is SGHRS and CDR2 is YFSETQ. CDR3 size: 15 residues. V lost 0 bases and J 1 base, leaving 10 bases between the germline ends. The CDR3 is CASSLDGEGNYGYTF. Incomplete CDR3 DNA: TGCGCCAGCAGCTTGGACGGCGAGGGTAACTATGGC. Using reference TRBV5-1 and TRBJ1-2 for the parts outside the CDR3, the full variable domain is KAGVTQTPRYLIKTRGQQVTLSCSPISGHRSVSWYQQTPGQGLQFLFEYFSETQRNKGNFPGRFSGRQFSNSRSEMNVSTLELGDSALYLCASSLDGEGNYGYTFGSGTRLTVV.

Points on this clone: The CDR3 end lies 3 residues beyond the end of the read and is filled in from the germline J gene. The chain carries TRBV7-3 and TRBJ2-3; TRBD2 matches at 7 bases. The trim removed 2 bases at V and 0 bases at J, leaving 8 bases unmatched. The CDR3 covers 17 residues. Germline V gene sequence: CDR1 SGHTA, CDR2 FQGTGA. Incomplete CDR3 DNA: TGTGCCAGCAGCTTAGACCCGGGACTACCTAGCACAGATACG. Amino acids: CASSLDPGLPSTDT. The whole CDR3 region reads CASSLDPGLPSTDTQYF. Combining the CDR3 with reference TRBV7-3 and TRBJ2-3 gives the whole variable domain GAGVSQTPSNKVTEKGKYVELRCDPISGHTALYWYRQSLGQGPEFLIYFQGTGAADDSGLPNDRFFAVRPEGSVSTLKIQRTERGDSAVYLCASSLDPGLPSTDTQYFGPGTRLTVL.

To note about this clone: The read ends 3 residues shy of where the CDR3 ends; the end is completed using the germline J gene. The sample holds other DNA sequences that translate to the same CDR3. This chain connects TRBV7-3 to TRBJ1-2, with a weak D call TRBD1 (6 bases). CDR1 and CDR2 (germline): SGHTA, FQGTGA. The CDR3 length is 13 residues. V was shortened by 5 bases and J by 2 bases, with 9 bases between the two germline ends. The CDR3 loop reads CASSPDRNYGYTF. CDR3 bases read: TGTGCCAGCAGCCCCGACAGGAACTATGGC.

As to this clone: The read ends 3 residues shy of where the CDR3 ends; the end is completed using the germline J gene. This chain links TRBV7-2 with TRBJ1-6; D call uncertain. The CDR3 has 13 amino acids. V was clipped by 5 bases and J by 7 bases, with 9 bases between them. The germline CDR1 and CDR2 sequences are SGHTA and FQGNSA. CDR3 in amino acids: CASSILANSPLHF. CDR3 DNA, as far as it was read: TGTGCCAGCAGCATATTGGCCAATTCACCC. Combining the CDR3 with reference TRBV7-2 and TRBJ1-6 gives the whole variable domain GAGVSQSPSNKVTEKGKDVELRCDPISGHTALYWYRQSLGQGLEFLIYFQGNSAPDKSGLPSDRFSAERTGGSVSTLTIQRTQQEDSAVYLCASSILANSPLHFGNGTRLTVT.

Notes on this clone: From the germline J gene comes the end of the CDR3, since the read stops 3 residues before it. The chain joins TRBV10-3 to TRBJ2-1, with 10 bases that match TRBD2. CDR1 is ENHRY and CDR2 is SYGVKD in the germline V gene. Germline trimming cut 4 bases from V and 5 bases from J; bases unmatched to any gene: 8. The CDR3 covers 16 residues. The CDR3 sequence: CAISGLAGADDNEQFF. The part of the CDR3 DNA that was read is TGTGCCATCAGTGGCCTAGCGGGAGCTGATGACAATGAG.